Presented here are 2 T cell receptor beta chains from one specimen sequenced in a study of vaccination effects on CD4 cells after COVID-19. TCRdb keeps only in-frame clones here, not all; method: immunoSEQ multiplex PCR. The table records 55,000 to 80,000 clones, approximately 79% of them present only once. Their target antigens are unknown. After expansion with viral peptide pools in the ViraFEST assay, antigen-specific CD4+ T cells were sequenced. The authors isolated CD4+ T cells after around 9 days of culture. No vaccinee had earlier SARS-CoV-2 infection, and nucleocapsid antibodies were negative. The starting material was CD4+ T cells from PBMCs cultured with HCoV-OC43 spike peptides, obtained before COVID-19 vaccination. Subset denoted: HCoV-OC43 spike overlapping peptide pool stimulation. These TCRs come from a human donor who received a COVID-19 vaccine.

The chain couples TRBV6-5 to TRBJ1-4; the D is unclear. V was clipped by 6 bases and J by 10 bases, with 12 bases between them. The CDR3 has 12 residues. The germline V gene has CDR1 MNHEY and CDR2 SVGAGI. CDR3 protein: CASREELRKLFF. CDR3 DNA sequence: TGTGCCAGCAGGGAGGAATTGCGAAAACTGTTTTTT.

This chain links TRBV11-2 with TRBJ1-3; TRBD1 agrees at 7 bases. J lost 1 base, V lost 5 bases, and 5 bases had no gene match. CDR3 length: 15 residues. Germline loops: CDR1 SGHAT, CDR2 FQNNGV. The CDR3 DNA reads TGTGCCAGCAGCCCCGACAGGGCGTCTGGAAACACCATATATTTT. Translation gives CASSPDRASGNTIYF.